This is a list of T cell receptor beta chains from one sample in a study of CD8+ T cells in alopecia areata. TCRdb keeps only in-frame clones here, not all; method: immunoSEQ multiplex PCR. This repertoire shows 100,000 to 150,000 clones, around 50% found once; its top ten account for roughly 10%. The sample taken for sequencing was NKG2D-low CD8+ T cells sorted from blood. These receptors were collected from a human donor with alopecia areata. Each CDR3 is given with its conserved first and last residue. The D gene is left open where the match is weak. Not all rows give a size; the values are once, few, many and, for expanded clones, a class.

D: TRBD1; J: TRBJ1-1; V: TRBV5-4; size: -; CDR3: CASSTDRTFGEAFF; DNA: TGTGCCAGCAGCACGGACAGGACTTTTGGTGAAGCTTTCTTT
D: TRBD1; J: TRBJ1-4; V: TRBV29-1; size: -; CDR3: CSVAGGHEKLFF; DNA: TGCAGCGTCGCAGGGGGACACGAAAAACTGTTTTTT
D: -; J: TRBJ2-3; V: TRBV27; size: -; CDR3: CASSWADTQYF; DNA: TGTGCCAGCAGTTGGGCAGATACGCAGTATTTT
D: -; J: TRBJ2-5; V: TRBV6-5; size: -; CDR3: CASSYALGETQYF; DNA: TGTGCCAGCAGTTACGCACTAGGGGAGACCCAGTACTTC
D: TRBD1; J: TRBJ2-5; V: TRBV30; size: -; CDR3: CAWSLTGEEETQYF; DNA: TGTGCCTGGAGTCTGACAGGGGAAGAAGAGACCCAGTACTTC
D: TRBD2; J: TRBJ2-1; V: TRBV29-1; size: -; CDR3: CSVAGEYNEQFF; DNA: TGCAGCGTAGCGGGGGAGTACAATGAGCAGTTCTTC
D: -; J: TRBJ2-1; V: TRBV4-1; size: -; CDR3: CASSHADGNEQFF; DNA: TGCGCCAGCAGCCACGCCGACGGTAATGAGCAGTTCTTC
D: -; J: TRBJ2-7; V: TRBV29-1; size: -; CDR3: CSVGTAGPYEQYF; DNA: TGCAGCGTTGGGACGGCCGGCCCCTACGAGCAGTACTTC
D: TRBD1; J: TRBJ2-1; V: TRBV30; size: -; CDR3: CACLGGQGEYEQFF; DNA: TGTGCCTGCCTTGGGGGACAGGGGGAATATGAGCAGTTCTTC
D: -; J: TRBJ2-5; V: TRBV4-1; size: -; CDR3: CASSQRNLGGETQYF; DNA: TGCGCCAGCAGCCAACGCAATCTGGGGGGAGAGACCCAGTACTTC
D: -; J: TRBJ2-3; V: TRBV28; size: -; CDR3: CASRFTGSPDTQYF; DNA: TGTGCCAGCAGATTCACAGGGTCCCCCGATACGCAGTATTTT
D: -; J: TRBJ1-2; V: TRBV25-1; size: -; CDR3: CASSGQNYGYTF; DNA: TGTGCCAGCTCAGGACAGAACTATGGCTACACCTTC
D: -; J: TRBJ2-1; V: TRBV29-1; size: few; CDR3: CSGALTIYNEQFF; DNA: TGCAGCGGGGCCCTGACAATCTACAATGAGCAGTTCTTC
D: -; J: TRBJ2-2; V: TRBV29-1; size: few; CDR3: CSVRTPLTGELFF; DNA: TGCAGCGTGAGGACCCCGCTAACCGGGGAGCTGTTTTTT
D: TRBD2; J: TRBJ2-3; V: TRBV4-2; size: few; CDR3: CASSSLAGSTDTQYF; DNA: TGTGCCAGCAGCTCCCTAGCGGGGAGCACAGATACGCAGTATTTT
D: -; J: TRBJ2-3; V: TRBV29-1; size: few; CDR3: CSVSPGETEDTQYF; DNA: TGCAGCGTTAGCCCGGGAGAAACGGAAGATACGCAGTATTTT
D: -; J: TRBJ1-2; V: TRBV18; size: -; CDR3: CASSPPGDVSYTF; DNA: TGTGCCAGCTCACCACCTGGGGATGTAAGCTACACCTTC
D: -; J: TRBJ1-2; V: TRBV29-1; size: -; CDR3: CSVEVGGNYYGYTF; DNA: TGCAGCGTTGAAGTAGGCGGGAACTACTATGGCTACACCTTC
D: -; J: TRBJ2-2; V: TRBV6-1; size: -; CDR3: CASSEGDTGELFF; DNA: TGTGCCAGCAGTGAAGGAGACACCGGGGAGCTGTTTTTT
D: -; J: TRBJ2-5; V: TRBV29-1; size: -; CDR3: CSVVLKGPRETQYF; DNA: TGCAGCGTTGTTCTGAAAGGGCCGAGAGAGACCCAGTACTTC
D: -; J: TRBJ1-1; V: TRBV29-1; size: -; CDR3: CSGAPNTEAFF; DNA: TGCAGCGGGGCGCCGAACACTGAAGCTTTCTTT
D: -; J: TRBJ1-1; V: TRBV29-1; size: -; CDR3: CSGTEGNGIDAEAFF; DNA: TGCAGCGGGACAGAGGGGAACGGGATCGATGCTGAAGCTTTCTTT
D: -; J: TRBJ2-5; V: TRBV27; size: -; CDR3: CASRGLGGATVSQETQYF; DNA: TGTGCCAGCAGGGGTTTGGGTGGCGCGACGGTATCCCAAGAGACCCAGTACTTC
D: -; J: TRBJ2-1; V: TRBV29-1; size: -; CDR3: CSIYREEDEQFF; DNA: TGCAGCATTTACAGGGAGGAGGATGAGCAGTTCTTC
D: TRBD1; J: TRBJ2-6; V: TRBV11-2; size: -; CDR3: CASSSPPGQFSGANVLTF; DNA: TGTGCCAGCAGTTCACCACCGGGACAGTTCTCTGGGGCCAACGTCCTGACTTTC
D: TRBD2; J: TRBJ2-3; V: TRBV29-1; size: -; CDR3: CSPCGTSDSSDTQYF; DNA: TGCAGCCCATGCGGGACTAGCGACAGTTCAGATACGCAGTATTTT
D: -; J: TRBJ1-1; V: TRBV7-9; size: few; CDR3: CASSFRAGAEAFF; DNA: TGTGCCAGCAGCTTCAGAGCGGGGGCTGAAGCTTTCTTT
D: -; J: TRBJ1-5; V: TRBV15; size: -; CDR3: CATSREPGLQPQHF; DNA: TGTGCCACCAGCAGAGAGCCAGGGCTTCAGCCCCAGCATTTT
D: TRBD1; J: TRBJ2-7; V: TRBV29-1; size: few; CDR3: CSVEGTGAAYEQYF; DNA: TGCAGCGTTGAAGGGACAGGGGCGGCCTACGAGCAGTACTTC